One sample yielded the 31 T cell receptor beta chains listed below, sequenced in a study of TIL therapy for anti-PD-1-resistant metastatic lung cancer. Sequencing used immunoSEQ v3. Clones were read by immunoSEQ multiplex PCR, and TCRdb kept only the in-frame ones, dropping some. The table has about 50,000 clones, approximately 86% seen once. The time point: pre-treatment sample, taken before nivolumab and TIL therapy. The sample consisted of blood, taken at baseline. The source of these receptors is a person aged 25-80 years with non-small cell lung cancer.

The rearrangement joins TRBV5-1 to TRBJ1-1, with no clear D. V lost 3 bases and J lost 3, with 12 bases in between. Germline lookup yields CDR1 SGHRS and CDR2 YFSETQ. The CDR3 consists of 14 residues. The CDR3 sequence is CASSSGVGHTEAFF. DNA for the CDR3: TGCGCCAGCAGCTCCGGGGTAGGGCACACTGAAGCTTTCTTT.

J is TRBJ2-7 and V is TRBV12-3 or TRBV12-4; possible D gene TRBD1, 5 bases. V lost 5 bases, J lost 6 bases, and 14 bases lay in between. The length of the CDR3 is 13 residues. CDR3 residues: CASSRQQQGEQYF. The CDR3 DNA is TGTGCCAGCAGTCGACAGCAACAAGGCGAGCAGTACTTC.

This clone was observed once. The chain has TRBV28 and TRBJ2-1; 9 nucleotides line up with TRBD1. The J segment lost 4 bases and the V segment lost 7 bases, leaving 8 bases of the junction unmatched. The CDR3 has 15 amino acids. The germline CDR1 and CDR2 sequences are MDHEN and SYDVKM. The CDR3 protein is CASTHDRGFYNEQFF. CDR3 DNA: TGTGCCAGCACCCACGACAGGGGGTTTTACAATGAGCAGTTCTTC. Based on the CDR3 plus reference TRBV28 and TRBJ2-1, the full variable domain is DVKVTQSSRYLVKRTGEKVFLECVQDMDHENMFWYRQDPGLGLRLIYFSYDVKMKEKGDIPEGYSVSREKKERFSLILESASTNQTSMYLCASTHDRGFYNEQFFGPGTRLTVL.

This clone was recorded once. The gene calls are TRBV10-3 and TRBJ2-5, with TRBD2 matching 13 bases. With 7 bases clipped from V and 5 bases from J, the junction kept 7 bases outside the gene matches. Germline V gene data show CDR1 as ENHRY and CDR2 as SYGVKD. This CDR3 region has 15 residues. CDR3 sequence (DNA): TGTGCCATCAATCCGACTAGCGGGAGGAGGGAGACCCAGTACTTC. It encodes CAINPTSGRRETQYF.

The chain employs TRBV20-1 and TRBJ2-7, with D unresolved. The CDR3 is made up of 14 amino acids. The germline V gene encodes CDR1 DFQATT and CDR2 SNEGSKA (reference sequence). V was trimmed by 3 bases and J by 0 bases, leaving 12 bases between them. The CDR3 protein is CSASWSLLSYEQYF. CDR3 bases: TGCAGTGCTAGTTGGTCCCTTCTCTCCTACGAGCAGTACTTC.

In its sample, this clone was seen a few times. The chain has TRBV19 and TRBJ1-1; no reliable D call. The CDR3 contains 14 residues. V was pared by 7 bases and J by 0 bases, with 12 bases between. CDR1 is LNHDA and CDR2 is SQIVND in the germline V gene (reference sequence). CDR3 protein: CASIPGPMNTEAFF. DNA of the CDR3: TGTGCCAGTATCCCGGGTCCGATGAACACTGAAGCTTTCTTT.

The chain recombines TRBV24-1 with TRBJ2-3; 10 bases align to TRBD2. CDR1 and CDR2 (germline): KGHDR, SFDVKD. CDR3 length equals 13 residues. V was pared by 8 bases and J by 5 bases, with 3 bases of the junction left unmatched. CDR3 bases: TGTGCCACCAAAGCGGGGGGGGTAGATACGCAGTATTTT. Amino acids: CATKAGGVDTQYF.

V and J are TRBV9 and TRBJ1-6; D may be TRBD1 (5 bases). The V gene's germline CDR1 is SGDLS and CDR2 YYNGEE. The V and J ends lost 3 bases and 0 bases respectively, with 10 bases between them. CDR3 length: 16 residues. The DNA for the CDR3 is TGTGCCAGCAGCGGGACAATGAGCTCCTATAATTCACCCCTCCACTTT. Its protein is CASSGTMSSYNSPLHF.

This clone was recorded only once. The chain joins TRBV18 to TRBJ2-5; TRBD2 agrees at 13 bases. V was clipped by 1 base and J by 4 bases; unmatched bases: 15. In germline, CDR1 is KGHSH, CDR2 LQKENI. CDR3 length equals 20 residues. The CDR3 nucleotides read TGTGCCAGCTCACCACTTCCACTAGCGGGGGGGACTCGAGCTGCAGAGACCCAGTACTTC. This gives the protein CASSPLPLAGGTRAAETQYF.

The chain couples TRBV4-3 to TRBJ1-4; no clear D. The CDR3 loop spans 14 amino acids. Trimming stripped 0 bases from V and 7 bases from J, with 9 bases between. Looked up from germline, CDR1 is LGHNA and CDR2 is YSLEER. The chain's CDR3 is CASSQDREGEKLFF. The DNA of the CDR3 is TGCGCCAGCAGCCAAGATCGTGAGGGTGAAAAACTGTTTTTT.

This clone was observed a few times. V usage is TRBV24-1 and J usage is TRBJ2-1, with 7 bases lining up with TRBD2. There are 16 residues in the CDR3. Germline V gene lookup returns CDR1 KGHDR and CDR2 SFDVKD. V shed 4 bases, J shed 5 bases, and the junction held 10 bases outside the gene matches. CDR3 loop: CATSDRGEGWDNEQFF. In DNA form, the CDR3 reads TGTGCCACCAGTGACCGAGGGGAGGGCTGGGACAATGAGCAGTTCTTC.

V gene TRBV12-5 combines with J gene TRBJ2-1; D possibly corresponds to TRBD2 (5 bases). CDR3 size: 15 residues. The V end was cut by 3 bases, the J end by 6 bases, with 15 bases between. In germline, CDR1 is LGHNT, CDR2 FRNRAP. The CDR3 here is CASGLNSESPNEQFF. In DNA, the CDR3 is TGTGCTAGTGGTTTAAATAGCGAGTCACCCAATGAGCAGTTCTTC.

In DNA form, the CDR3 reads TGCGCCAGCAGCACACTAGGACAGACCAATGATGAAAAACTGTTTTTT. Residues: CASSTLGQTNDEKLFF. The chain uses TRBV5-1 and TRBJ1-4; D may be TRBD1 (6 bases). This CDR3 is built from 16 residues. With 4 bases removed from V and 6 bases from J, the gap between germline ends came to 19 bases. Germline CDR1 is SGHRS and CDR2 is YFSETQ.

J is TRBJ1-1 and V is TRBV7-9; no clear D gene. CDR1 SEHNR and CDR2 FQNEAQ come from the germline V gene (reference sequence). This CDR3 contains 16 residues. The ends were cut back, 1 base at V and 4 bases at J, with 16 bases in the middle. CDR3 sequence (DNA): TGTGCCAGCAGCTTAGGGCGCGGTGGAGTTCGCACTGAAGCTTTCTTT. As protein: CASSLGRGGVRTEAFF.

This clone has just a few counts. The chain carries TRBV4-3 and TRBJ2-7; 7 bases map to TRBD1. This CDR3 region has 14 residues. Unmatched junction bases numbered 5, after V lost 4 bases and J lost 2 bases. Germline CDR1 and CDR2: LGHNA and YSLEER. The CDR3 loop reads CASSPRDSTYEQYF. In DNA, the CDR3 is TGCGCCAGCAGCCCGAGGGACAGTACCTACGAGCAGTACTTC.

CDR3 sequence (DNA): TGTGCCAGCAGTGAAGGGACTGGTAGCTACGAGCAGTACTTC. Translation: CASSEGTGSYEQYF. The chain has TRBV6-1 and TRBJ2-7, with a tentative D call TRBD2 (5 bases). Trimming cost V 1 base and J 3 bases, with 10 bases left between them. The CDR3 has 14 amino acids. Looked up from germline, CDR1 is MNHNS and CDR2 is SASEGT.

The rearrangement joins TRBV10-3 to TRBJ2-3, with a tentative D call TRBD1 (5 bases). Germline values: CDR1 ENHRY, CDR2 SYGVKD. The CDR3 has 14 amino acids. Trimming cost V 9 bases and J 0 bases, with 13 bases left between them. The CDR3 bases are TGTGCCATATTGGACATCCTTAGCACAGATACGCAGTATTTT. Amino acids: CAILDILSTDTQYF.

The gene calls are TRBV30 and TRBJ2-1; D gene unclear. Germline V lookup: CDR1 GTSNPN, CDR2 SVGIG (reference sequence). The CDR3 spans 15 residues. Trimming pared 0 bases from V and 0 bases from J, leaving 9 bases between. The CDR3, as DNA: TGTGCCTGGAGTGTACGAGCGAGCTCCTACAATGAGCAGTTCTTC. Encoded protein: CAWSVRASSYNEQFF.

Here the CDR3 reads CATSDSGHMDNTQYF. CDR3 bases: TGTGCCACCAGTGATTCAGGACACATGGATAATACGCAGTATTTT. The V and J genes are TRBV24-1 and TRBJ2-3, with D possibly being TRBD1 (5 bases). V was cut by 2 bases and J by 7 bases, with 15 bases left in between. The CDR3 runs to 15 residues. CDR1 KGHDR and CDR2 SFDVKD come from the germline V gene.

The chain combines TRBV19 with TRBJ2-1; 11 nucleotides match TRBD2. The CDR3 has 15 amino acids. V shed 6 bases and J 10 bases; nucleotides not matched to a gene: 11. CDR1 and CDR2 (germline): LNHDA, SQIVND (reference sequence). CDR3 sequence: CASSALAGGIQEQFF. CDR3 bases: TGTGCCAGTAGCGCCTTAGCGGGGGGGATTCAGGAGCAGTTCTTC. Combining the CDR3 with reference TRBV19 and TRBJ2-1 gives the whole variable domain DGGITQSPKYLFRKEGQNVTLSCEQNLNHDAMYWYRQDPGQGLRLIYYSQIVNDFQKGDIAEGYSVSREKKESFPLTVTSAQKNPTAFYLCASSALAGGIQEQFFGPGTRLTVL.

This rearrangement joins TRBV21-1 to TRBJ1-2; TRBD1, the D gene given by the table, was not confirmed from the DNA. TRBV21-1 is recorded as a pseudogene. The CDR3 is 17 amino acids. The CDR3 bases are TGTGCCACCGATACCGGGACAGGGGCCCTACAGGCTAATGGCTACACCTTC. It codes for CATDTGTGALQANGYTF.

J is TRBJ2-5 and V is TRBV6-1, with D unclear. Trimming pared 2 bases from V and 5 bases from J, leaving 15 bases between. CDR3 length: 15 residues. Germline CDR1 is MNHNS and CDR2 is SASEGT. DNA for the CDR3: TGTGCCAGCAGTGAAAGGGTGGACGGCACTGAGACCCAGTACTTC. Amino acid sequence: CASSERVDGTETQYF.

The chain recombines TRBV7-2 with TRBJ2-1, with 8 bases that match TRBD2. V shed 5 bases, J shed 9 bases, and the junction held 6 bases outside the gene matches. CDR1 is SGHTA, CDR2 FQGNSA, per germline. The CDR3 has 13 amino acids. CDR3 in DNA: TGTGCCAGCAGCCCCGGGACTAGGGGTGAGCAGTTCTTC. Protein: CASSPGTRGEQFF.

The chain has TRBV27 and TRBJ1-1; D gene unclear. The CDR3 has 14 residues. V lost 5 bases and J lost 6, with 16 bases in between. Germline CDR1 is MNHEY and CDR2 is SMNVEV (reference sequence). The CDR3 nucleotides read TGTGCCAGCAGTCCGTTGACGGGGTGGTCTGAAGCTTTCTTT. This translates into CASSPLTGWSEAFF.

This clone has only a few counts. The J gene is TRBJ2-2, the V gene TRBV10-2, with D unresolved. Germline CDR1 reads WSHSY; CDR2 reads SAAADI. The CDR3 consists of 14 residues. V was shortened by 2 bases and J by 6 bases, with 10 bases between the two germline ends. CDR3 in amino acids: CASSEVRVSGELFF. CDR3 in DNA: TGCGCCAGCAGTGAGGTCCGAGTTTCCGGGGAGCTGTTTTTT.

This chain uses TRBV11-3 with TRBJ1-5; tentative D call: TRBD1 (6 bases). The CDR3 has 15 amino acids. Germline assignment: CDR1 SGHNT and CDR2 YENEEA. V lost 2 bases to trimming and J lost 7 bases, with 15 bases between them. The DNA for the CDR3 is TGTGCCAGCAGCTTACCCCACAGGGTATGCCAGCCCCAGCATTTT. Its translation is CASSLPHRVCQPQHF.

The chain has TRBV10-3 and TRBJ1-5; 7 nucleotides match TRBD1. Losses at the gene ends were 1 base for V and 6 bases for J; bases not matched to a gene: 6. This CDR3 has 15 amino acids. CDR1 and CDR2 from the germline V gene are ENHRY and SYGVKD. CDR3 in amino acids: CAISEFRTGLQPQHF. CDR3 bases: TGTGCCATCAGTGAGTTTAGGACAGGCCTTCAGCCCCAGCATTTT.

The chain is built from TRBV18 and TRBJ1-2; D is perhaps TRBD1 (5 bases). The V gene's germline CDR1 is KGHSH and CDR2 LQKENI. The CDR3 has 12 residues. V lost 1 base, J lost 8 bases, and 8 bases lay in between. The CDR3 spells CASSPLGDGYTF. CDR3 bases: TGTGCCAGCTCACCACTTGGGGACGGCTACACCTTC.

CDR3 loop: CSASPAGVRAGYNEQFF. CDR3 DNA sequence: TGCAGTGCTAGTCCAGCGGGGGTAAGAGCGGGGTACAATGAGCAGTTCTTC. The rearrangement joins TRBV20-1 to TRBJ2-1; 8 bases agree with TRBD2. The V and J ends lost 3 bases and 4 bases, in that order; junction bases with no gene match: 14. Germline loops: CDR1 DFQATT, CDR2 SNEGSKA (reference sequence). The CDR3 extends over 17 amino acids.

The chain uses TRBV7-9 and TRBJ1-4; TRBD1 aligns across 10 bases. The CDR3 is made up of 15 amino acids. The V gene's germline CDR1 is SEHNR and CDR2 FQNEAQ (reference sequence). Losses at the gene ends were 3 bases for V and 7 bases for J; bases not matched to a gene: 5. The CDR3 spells CASSLGQGNFEKLFF. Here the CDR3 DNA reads TGTGCCAGCAGCTTGGGACAGGGGAATTTTGAAAAACTGTTTTTT. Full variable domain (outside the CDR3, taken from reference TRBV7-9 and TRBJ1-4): DTGVSQNPRHKITKRGQNVTFRCDPISEHNRLYWYRQTLGQGPEFLTYFQNEAQLEKSRLLSDRFSAERPKGSFSTLEIQRTEQGDSAMYLCASSLGQGNFEKLFFGSGTQLSVL.

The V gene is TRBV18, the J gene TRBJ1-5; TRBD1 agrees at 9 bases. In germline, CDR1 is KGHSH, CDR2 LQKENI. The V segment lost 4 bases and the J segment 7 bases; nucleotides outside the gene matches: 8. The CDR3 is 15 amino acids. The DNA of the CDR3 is TGTGCCAGCTCACAGGAACAGGGGGCAGGGCAGCCCCAGCATTTT. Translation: CASSQEQGAGQPQHF.